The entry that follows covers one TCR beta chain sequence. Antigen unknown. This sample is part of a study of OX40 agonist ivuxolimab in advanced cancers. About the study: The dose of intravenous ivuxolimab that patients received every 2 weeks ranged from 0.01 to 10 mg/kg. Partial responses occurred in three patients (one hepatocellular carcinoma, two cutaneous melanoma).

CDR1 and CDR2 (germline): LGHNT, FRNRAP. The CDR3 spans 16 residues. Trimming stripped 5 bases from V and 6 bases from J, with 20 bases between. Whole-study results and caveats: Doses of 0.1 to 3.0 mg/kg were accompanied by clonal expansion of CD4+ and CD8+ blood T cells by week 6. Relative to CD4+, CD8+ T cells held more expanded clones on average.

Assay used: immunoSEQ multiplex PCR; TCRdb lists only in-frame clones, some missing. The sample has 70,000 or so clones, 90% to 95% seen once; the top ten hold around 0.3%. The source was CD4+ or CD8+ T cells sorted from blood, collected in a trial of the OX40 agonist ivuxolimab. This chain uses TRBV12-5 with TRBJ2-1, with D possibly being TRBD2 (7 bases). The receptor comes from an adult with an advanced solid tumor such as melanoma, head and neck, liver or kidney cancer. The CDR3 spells CASGGAGASNGNEQFF. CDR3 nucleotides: TGTGCTAGTGGTGGGGCGGGGGCTAGCAACGGCAATGAGCAGTTCTTC.